Ten or more counts support the clone carrying this T cell receptor beta chain. The antigen remains undetermined. This specimen belongs to a study of early T cells in non-severe SARS-CoV-2 infection. Findings and caveats of the study: Reliance on VDJdb matching favored anti-spike CD8 responses; private and CD4 specificities were missed.

Unique molecular identifiers were affixed to single, distinct cDNA molecules. In TCRdb, the 5' RACE reads were re-called with MiXCR into one record per CDR3 protein. In the table there are more than 65,000 distinct CDR3 sequences, approximately 12% of which are singletons. V gave up 1 base and J gave up 8 bases, with 6 bases separating them. The CDR3 covers 12 residues. The genes are TRBV12-3 or TRBV12-4 and TRBJ2-4, with D hard to call. The sample taken for sequencing was whole blood. This receptor was taken from an adult who was a healthcare worker with PCR-confirmed SARS-CoV-2 infection or an uninfected control (not recorded which). The DNA of the CDR3 is TGTGCCAGCAGTTTAGGGGTTGACATTCAGTACTTC. Encoded protein: CASSLGVDIQYF.